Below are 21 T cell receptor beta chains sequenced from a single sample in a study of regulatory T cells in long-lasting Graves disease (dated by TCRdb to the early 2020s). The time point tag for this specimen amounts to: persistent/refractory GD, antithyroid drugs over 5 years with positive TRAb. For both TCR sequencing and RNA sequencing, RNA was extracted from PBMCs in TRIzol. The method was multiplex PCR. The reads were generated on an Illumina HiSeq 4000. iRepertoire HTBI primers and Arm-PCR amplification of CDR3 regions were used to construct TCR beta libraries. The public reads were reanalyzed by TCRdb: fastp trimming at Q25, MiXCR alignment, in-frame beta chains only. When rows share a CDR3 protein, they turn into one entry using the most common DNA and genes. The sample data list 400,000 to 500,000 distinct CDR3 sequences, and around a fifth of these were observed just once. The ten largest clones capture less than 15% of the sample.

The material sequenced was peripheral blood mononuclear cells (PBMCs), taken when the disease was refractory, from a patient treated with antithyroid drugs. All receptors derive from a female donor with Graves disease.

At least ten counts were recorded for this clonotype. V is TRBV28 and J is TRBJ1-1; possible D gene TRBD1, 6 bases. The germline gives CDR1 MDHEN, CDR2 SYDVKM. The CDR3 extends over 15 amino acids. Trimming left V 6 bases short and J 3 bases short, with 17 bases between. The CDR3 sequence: CASRGFGTTDTEAFF. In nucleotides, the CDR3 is TGTGCCAGCAGGGGATTCGGGACAACAGACACTGAAGCTTTCTTT.

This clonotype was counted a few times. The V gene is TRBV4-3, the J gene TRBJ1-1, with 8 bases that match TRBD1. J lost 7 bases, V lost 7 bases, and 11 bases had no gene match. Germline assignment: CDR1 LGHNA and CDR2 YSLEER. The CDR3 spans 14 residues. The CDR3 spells CASTSYGQGGEAFF. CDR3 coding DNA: TGCGCCAGCACCTCTTACGGACAGGGTGGTGAAGCTTTCTTT.

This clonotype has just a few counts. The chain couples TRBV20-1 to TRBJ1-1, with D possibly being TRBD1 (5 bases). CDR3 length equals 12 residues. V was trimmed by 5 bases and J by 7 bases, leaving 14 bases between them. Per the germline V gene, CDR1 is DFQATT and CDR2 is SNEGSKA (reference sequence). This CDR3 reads CSARRGDFEAFF. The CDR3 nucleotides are TGCAGTGCTCGAAGGGGAGACTTTGAAGCTTTCTTT.

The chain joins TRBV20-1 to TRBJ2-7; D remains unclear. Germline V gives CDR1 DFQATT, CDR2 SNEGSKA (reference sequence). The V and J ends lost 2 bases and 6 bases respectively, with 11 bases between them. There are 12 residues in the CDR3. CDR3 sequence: CSARSLGFEQYF. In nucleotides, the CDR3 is TGCAGTGCTAGAAGCCTGGGTTTCGAGCAGTACTTC.

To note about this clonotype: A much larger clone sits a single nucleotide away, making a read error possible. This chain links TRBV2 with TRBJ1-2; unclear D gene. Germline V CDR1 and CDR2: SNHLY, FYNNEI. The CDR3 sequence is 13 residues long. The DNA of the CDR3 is TGTGCCAGCAGTTTAAATACGGGCCATGGCTACGCCTTC. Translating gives CASSLNTGHGYAF.

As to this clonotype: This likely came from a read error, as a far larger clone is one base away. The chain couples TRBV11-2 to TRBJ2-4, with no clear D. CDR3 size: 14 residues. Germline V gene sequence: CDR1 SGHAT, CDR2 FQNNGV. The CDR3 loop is CANSEQEAKNIQYF. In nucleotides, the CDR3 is TGTGCCAACAGCGAACAAGAAGCCAAAAACATTCAGTACTTC.

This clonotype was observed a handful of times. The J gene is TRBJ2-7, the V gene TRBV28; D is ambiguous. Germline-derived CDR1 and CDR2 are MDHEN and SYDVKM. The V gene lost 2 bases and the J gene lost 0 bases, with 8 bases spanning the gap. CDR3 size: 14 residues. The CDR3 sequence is CASSLLGISYEQYF. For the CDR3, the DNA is TGTGCCAGCAGTTTACTGGGAATCTCCTACGAGCAGTACTTC.

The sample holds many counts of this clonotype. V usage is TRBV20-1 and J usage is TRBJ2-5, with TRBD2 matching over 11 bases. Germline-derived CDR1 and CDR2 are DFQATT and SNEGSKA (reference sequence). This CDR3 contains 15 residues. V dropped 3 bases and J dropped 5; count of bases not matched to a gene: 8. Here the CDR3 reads CSASRTSGYSETQYF. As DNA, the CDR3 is TGCAGTGCTAGCCGGACTAGCGGGTATTCGGAGACCCAGTACTTC.

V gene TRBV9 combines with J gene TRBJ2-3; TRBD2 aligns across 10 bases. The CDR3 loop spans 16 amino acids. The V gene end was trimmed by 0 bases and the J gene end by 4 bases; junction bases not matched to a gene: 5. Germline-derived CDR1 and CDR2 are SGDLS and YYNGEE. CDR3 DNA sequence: TGTGCCAGCAGCGTAGAGAGCGGGGGGGAGGCAGATACGCAGTATTTT. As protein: CASSVESGGEADTQYF.

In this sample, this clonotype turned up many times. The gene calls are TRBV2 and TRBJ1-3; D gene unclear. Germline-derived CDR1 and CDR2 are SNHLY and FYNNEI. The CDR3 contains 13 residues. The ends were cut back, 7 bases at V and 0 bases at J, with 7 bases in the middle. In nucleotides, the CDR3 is TGTGCCAGCACGGTCAGCTCTGGAAACACCATATATTTT. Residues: CASTVSSGNTIYF.

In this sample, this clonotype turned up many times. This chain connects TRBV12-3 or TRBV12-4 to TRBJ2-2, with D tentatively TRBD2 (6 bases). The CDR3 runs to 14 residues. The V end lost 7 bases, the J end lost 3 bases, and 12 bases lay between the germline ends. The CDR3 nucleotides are TGTGCCAGCACCTTGGGCGGGGACACCGGGGAGCTGTTTTTT. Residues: CASTLGGDTGELFF.

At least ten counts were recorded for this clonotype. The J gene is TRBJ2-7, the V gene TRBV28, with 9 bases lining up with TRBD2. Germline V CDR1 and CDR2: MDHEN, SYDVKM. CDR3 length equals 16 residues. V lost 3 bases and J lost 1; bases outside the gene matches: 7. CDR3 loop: CASSFQLAGGSYEQYF. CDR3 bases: TGTGCCAGCAGTTTCCAACTGGCGGGAGGGTCCTACGAGCAGTACTTC.

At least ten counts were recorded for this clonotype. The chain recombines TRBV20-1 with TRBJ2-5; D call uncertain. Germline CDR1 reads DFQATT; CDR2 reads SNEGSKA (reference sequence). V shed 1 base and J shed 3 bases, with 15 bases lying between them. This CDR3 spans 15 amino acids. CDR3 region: CSARGSWAWKETQYF. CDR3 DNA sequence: TGCAGTGCTAGAGGGAGCTGGGCTTGGAAAGAGACCCAGTACTTC.

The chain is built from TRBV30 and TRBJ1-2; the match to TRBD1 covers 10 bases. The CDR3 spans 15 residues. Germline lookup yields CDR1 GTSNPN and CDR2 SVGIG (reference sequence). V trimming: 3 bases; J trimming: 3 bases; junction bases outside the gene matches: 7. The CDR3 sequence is CAWRRGQGSYYGYTF. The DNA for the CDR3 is TGTGCCTGGAGGCGGGGACAGGGGTCTTACTATGGCTACACCTTC.

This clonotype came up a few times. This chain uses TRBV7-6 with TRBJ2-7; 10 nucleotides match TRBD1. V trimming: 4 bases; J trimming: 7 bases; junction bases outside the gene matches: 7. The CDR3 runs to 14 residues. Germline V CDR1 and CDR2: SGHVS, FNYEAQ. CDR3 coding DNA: TGTGCCAGCAGCTCCGGGACAGGGGATTTAGAGCAGTACTTC. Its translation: CASSSGTGDLEQYF.

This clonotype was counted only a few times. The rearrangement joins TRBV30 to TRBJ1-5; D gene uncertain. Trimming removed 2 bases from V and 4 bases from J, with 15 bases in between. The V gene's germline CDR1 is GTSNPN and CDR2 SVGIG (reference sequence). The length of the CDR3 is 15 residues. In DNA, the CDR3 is TGTGCCTGGAGTTCCAACTTCGGTGGGAATCAGCCCCAGCATTTT. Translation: CAWSSNFGGNQPQHF. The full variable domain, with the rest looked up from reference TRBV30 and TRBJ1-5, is SQTIHQWPATLVQPVGSPLSLECTVEGTSNPNLYWYRQAAGRGLQLLFYSVGIGQISSEVPQNLSASRPQDRQFILSSKKLLLSDSGFYLCAWSSNFGGNQPQHFGDGTRLSIL.

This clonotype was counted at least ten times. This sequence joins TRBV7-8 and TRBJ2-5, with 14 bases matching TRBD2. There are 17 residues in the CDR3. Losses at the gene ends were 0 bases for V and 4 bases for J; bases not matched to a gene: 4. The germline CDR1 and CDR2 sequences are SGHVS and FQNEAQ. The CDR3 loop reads CASSLAPTSGGAETQYF. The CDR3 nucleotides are TGTGCCAGCAGCTTAGCCCCGACTAGCGGGGGGGCAGAGACCCAGTACTTC.

The CDR3 DNA is TGTGCCAGCAGCCAAGATCAGGGCCCCACTGAAGCTTTCTTT. This encodes CASSQDQGPTEAFF. The V call is TRBV3-2, the J call TRBJ1-1. TRBV3-2 is termed a pseudogene. This CDR3 has 14 residues.

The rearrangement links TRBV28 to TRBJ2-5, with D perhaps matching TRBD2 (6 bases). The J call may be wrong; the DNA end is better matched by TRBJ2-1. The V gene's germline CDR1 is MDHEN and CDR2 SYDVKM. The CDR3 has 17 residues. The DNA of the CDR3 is TGTGCCAGCAGTACTTACGGGGGACTTTCCCTTGGGAATGAGCAGTTCTTC. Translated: CASSTYGGLSLGNEQFF.

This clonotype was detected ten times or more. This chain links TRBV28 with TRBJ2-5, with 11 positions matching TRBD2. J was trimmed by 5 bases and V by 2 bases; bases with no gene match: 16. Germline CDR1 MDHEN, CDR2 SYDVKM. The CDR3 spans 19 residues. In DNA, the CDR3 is TGTGCCAGCAGTTTAAGGGGGGGTAGGAGACTAGCGGGACTGGAGACCCAGTACTTC. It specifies CASSLRGGRRLAGLETQYF.

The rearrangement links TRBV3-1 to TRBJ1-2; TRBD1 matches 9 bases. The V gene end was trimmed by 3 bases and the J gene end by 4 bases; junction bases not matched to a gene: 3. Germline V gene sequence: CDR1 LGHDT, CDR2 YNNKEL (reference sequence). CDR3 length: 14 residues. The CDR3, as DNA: TGTGCCAGCAGCCACCCACAGGGGGCCTATGGCTACACCTTC. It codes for CASSHPQGAYGYTF.